These 20 T cell receptor beta chains were sequenced from one sample in a study of CD8 T cells in Susac syndrome. Random hexamers primed reverse transcription of about 0.45 to 1 ug RNA. TCRdb ran MiXCR on the immunoSEQ multiplex PCR reads and lists one entry per CDR3 protein. The table lists some 170,000 distinct CDR3 sequences, about 94% of them singletons. What was sequenced was CD4+ T cells from PBMCs. The receptors shown here come from a human donor with Susac syndrome.

The chain joins TRBV11-2 to TRBJ2-1; 10 bases map to TRBD2. Per the germline V gene, CDR1 is SGHAT and CDR2 is FQNNGV. This CDR3 contains 14 residues. The junction had 5 bases not matched to a gene; V was cut back by 5 bases and J by 7 bases. CDR3 bases: TGTGCCAGCAGCCTAGCGGGAGTAACAAATGAGCAGTTCTTC. Translating it yields CASSLAGVTNEQFF.

This chain uses TRBV29-1 with TRBJ2-5; D is possibly TRBD2 (7 bases). This CDR3 is 12 amino acids long. The germline V gene encodes CDR1 SQVTM and CDR2 ANQGSEA. This chain's CDR3 is CGGREYGETQYF. In DNA, the CDR3 is TGCGGGGGGCGGGAGTATGGGGAGACCCAGTACTTC.

The V and J genes are TRBV4-1 and TRBJ2-1; 13 nucleotides line up with TRBD2. CDR1 is MGHRA and CDR2 is YSYEKL in the germline V gene. V shed 3 bases, J shed 4 bases, and the junction held 6 bases outside the gene matches. The CDR3 covers 17 residues. This CDR3 is CASSQTGTSGVYNEQFF. The CDR3 DNA sequence: TGCGCCAGCAGCCAGACGGGGACTAGCGGGGTTTACAATGAGCAGTTCTTC.

The gene calls are TRBV20-1 and TRBJ2-1; 7 bases line up with TRBD2. Germline CDR1 reads DFQATT; CDR2 reads SNEGSKA (reference sequence). With V trimmed by 6 bases and J by 8 bases, 10 bases remained unmatched. This CDR3 has 13 residues. CDR3 DNA: TGCAGTGCCCAAAGCGGGACGGGGGATGAGCAGTTCTTC. Translation gives CSAQSGTGDEQFF.

This chain connects TRBV7-2 to TRBJ1-4, with TRBD1 identical over 9 bases. The V gene's germline CDR1 is SGHTA and CDR2 FQGNSA. The CDR3 has 15 amino acids. Trimming cost V 6 bases and J 8 bases; bases outside gene matches: 10. This CDR3 reads CASSYSGTGREKLFF. CDR3 nucleotide sequence: TGTGCCAGCAGTTACTCCGGGACAGGGCGCGAAAAACTGTTTTTT. The whole variable domain, remainder taken from reference TRBV7-2 and TRBJ1-4, is GAGVSQSPSNKVTEKGKDVELRCDPISGHTALYWYRQSLGQGLEFLIYFQGNSAPDKSGLPSDRFSAERTGGSVSTLTIQRTQQEDSAVYLCASSYSGTGREKLFFGSGTQLSVL.

J is TRBJ1-1 and V is TRBV28, with D tentatively TRBD1 (5 bases). The CDR3 is 12 residues long. The V and J ends lost 5 bases and 8 bases respectively, with 12 bases between them. Germline loops: CDR1 MDHEN, CDR2 SYDVKM. CDR3 sequence: CASSPHGGEAFF. CDR3 DNA sequence: TGTGCCAGCAGTCCCCACGGGGGAGAAGCTTTCTTT.

The genes are TRBV5-1 and TRBJ2-5; D unresolved. There are 13 residues in the CDR3. V gave up 4 bases and J gave up 1 base, with 8 bases separating them. Germline lookup yields CDR1 SGHRS and CDR2 YFSETQ. In nucleotides, the CDR3 is TGCGCCAGCAGCCCGATTGTCCAAGAGACCCAGTACTTC. Translating gives CASSPIVQETQYF.

Only one count was recorded for this clonotype. The chain employs TRBV28 and TRBJ1-5; D gene uncertain. The length of the CDR3 is 18 residues. Germline values: CDR1 MDHEN, CDR2 SYDVKM. Trimming removed 6 bases at V and 0 bases at J, with 21 bases between. CDR3 DNA: TGTGCCAGCAGCCGCGGAGGGAGGAGCTCCTATAGCAATCAGCCCCAGCATTTT. Amino acid sequence: CASSRGGRSSYSNQPQHF.

In this sample, this clonotype turned up a few times. This chain connects TRBV29-1 to TRBJ2-7, with D perhaps TRBD1 (6 bases). The CDR3 contains 12 residues. CDR1 is SQVTM, CDR2 ANQGSEA, per germline. The germline V and J ends were trimmed by 8 bases and 2 bases, with 13 bases remaining between them. This CDR3 reads CSTRTDPYEQYF. The CDR3 bases are TGCAGCACCAGGACAGATCCCTACGAGCAGTACTTC.

The chain uses TRBV15 and TRBJ1-5, with a weak D call TRBD1 (6 bases). This CDR3 spans 14 amino acids. V was pared by 8 bases and J by 4 bases, with 15 bases between. CDR1 is LNHNV, CDR2 YYDKDF, per germline (reference sequence). CDR3 loop: CATVKGGKNQPQHF. DNA for the CDR3: TGTGCCACCGTCAAGGGGGGAAAAAATCAGCCCCAGCATTTT.

The chain carries TRBV12-3 or TRBV12-4 and TRBJ2-2; TRBD2 agrees at 10 bases. With V trimmed by 6 bases and J by 4 bases, 5 bases remained unmatched. The CDR3 covers 15 residues. CDR3 nucleotide sequence: TGTGCCAGCAGCCAACTAGCGGGATCCACCGGGGAGCTGTTTTTT. The encoded protein is CASSQLAGSTGELFF.

This chain uses TRBV4-3 with TRBJ2-1; TRBD2 matches at 7 bases. The V gene end was trimmed by 4 bases and the J gene end by 8 bases; junction bases not matched to a gene: 11. The CDR3 spans 15 residues. Germline lookup yields CDR1 LGHNA and CDR2 YSLEER. The CDR3 is CASSRAGSLGDEQFF. CDR3 coding DNA: TGCGCCAGCAGCCGAGCGGGAAGCCTCGGAGATGAGCAGTTCTTC.

The chain carries TRBV9 and TRBJ2-7; D is undetermined. V was trimmed by 4 bases and J by 0 bases, leaving 17 bases between them. The CDR3 has 16 residues. Germline V CDR1 and CDR2: SGDLS, YYNGEE. Written as DNA, the CDR3 is TGTGCCAGCAGCCCCCGCCCCTCAACCAACTCCTACGAGCAGTACTTC. Its translation: CASSPRPSTNSYEQYF.

This rearrangement joins TRBV3-1 to TRBJ2-7; 7 bases map to TRBD2. Germline V gene lookup returns CDR1 LGHDT and CDR2 YNNKEL (reference sequence). CDR3 length equals 13 residues. With 2 bases clipped from V and 3 bases from J, the junction kept 1 base outside the gene matches. CDR3 DNA: TGTGCCAGCAGCCAACTAGCGGACTACGAGCAGTACTTC. It specifies CASSQLADYEQYF.

This chain uses TRBV2 with TRBJ2-5; 8 positions match TRBD1. The CDR3 covers 16 residues. Trimming at V came to 5 bases and at J to 2 bases, leaving 10 bases not matched to a gene. The germline V gene has CDR1 SNHLY and CDR2 FYNNEI. The CDR3 nucleotides read TGTGCCAGCAGTTTCGATCAAACAGGGGGTCAAGAGACCCAGTACTTC. Its translation: CASSFDQTGGQETQYF. Full variable domain (missing parts from reference TRBV2 and TRBJ2-5): EPEVTQTPSHQVTQMGQEVILRCVPISNHLYFYWYRQILGQKVEFLVSFYNNEISEKSEIFDDQFSVERPDGSNFTLKIRSTKLEDSAMYFCASSFDQTGGQETQYFGPGTRLLVL.

The J gene is TRBJ2-2, the V gene TRBV12-3 or TRBV12-4, with TRBD2 identical over 7 bases. The CDR3 totals 16 residues. The J segment lost 7 bases and the V segment lost 4 bases, leaving 12 bases of the junction unmatched. The CDR3, as DNA: TGTGCCAGCAGTTCCTCTAGCGGTGGGGGATACGGGGAGCTGTTTTTT. This encodes CASSSSSGGGYGELFF.

J is TRBJ2-7 and V is TRBV4-3, with D unresolved. V gave up 0 bases and J gave up 7 bases, with 19 bases separating them. The germline V gene encodes CDR1 LGHNA and CDR2 YSLEER. This CDR3 is 16 amino acids long. The CDR3 is CASSQELSGSLAEQYF. CDR3 nucleotides: TGCGCCAGCAGCCAAGAGCTGTCCGGGTCCCTCGCGGAGCAGTACTTC.

The chain recombines TRBV20-1 with TRBJ2-1; 7 positions agree with TRBD1. The V and J ends lost 5 bases and 5 bases, in that order; junction bases with no gene match: 6. There are 13 residues in the CDR3. Germline CDR1 and CDR2: DFQATT and SNEGSKA (reference sequence). CDR3 loop: CSAPGQSNNEQFF. DNA of the CDR3: TGCAGTGCTCCGGGACAGTCTAACAATGAGCAGTTCTTC.

The chain links TRBV5-1 to TRBJ1-2; maybe TRBD1 (5 bases). The germline V gene has CDR1 SGHRS and CDR2 YFSETQ. The CDR3 is 14 residues long. V was shortened by 1 base and J by 2 bases, with 9 bases between the two germline ends. The CDR3 region is CASSLTQGNYGYTF. The DNA of the CDR3 is TGCGCCAGCAGCTTGACTCAGGGAAACTATGGCTACACCTTC.

The gene calls are TRBV20-1 and TRBJ1-5; D ambiguous. Germline V gene data show CDR1 as DFQATT and CDR2 as SNEGSKA (reference sequence). The CDR3 is made up of 15 amino acids. The V end lost 6 bases, the J end lost 2 bases, and 17 bases lay between the germline ends. In DNA, the CDR3 is TGCAGTGCAAACGAGGATACGTTGGGCAATCAGCCCCAGCATTTT. Translation gives CSANEDTLGNQPQHF.